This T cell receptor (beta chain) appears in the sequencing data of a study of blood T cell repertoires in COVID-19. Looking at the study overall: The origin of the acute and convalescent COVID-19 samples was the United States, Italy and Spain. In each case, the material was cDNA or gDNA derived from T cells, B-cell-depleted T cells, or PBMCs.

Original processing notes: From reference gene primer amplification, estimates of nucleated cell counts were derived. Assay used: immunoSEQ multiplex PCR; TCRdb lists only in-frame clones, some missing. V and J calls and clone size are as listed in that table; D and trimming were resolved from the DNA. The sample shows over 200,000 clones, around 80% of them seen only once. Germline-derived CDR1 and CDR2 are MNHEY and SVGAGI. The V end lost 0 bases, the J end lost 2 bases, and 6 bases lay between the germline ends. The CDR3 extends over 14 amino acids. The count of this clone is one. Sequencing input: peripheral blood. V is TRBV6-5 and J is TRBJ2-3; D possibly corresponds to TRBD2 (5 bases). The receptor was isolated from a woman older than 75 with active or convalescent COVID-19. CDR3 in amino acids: CASSYSGDTDTQYF. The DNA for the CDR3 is TGTGCCAGCAGTTACTCCGGGGACACAGATACGCAGTATTTT.